This TCR beta chain was identified during a study of shared clonotypes between healthy human individuals. Background on the study: Per donor, three plates held CD4 naive cells, three held CD4 memory, two held CD8 naive and one held CD8 memory.

General study findings and limits: Sorted-subset samples were not fully sequenced, rarefaction indicated. A handful of donors had around 5.5% of their naive CD4 clonotypes in common.

CD45RA-negative memory and CD45RA+ naive subsets were split from the CD4+ cells. CDR3 length equals 16 residues. Germline CDR1 and CDR2: SGHDT and YYEEEE. The V gene lost 4 bases and the J gene lost 0 bases, with 14 bases spanning the gap. This clone was picked up one time. Its antigen is undetermined. TCRdb's copy holds only in-frame clones and misses some; the assay was immunoSEQ multiplex PCR. Counted here are around 1,100,000 clones, around 77% occurring once; the ten biggest clones make up over 0.8%. Sequences were obtained from memory CD4+ T cells from PBMCs. As to subset: CD45RA-negative fraction. J is TRBJ2-4 and V is TRBV5-6; D ambiguous. This clonotype was obtained from a man younger than 30 in good health. Some clones in this sample may be carry-over from other donors' samples. The CDR3 region is CASSRIDSLAKNIQYF. DNA of the CDR3: TGTGCCAGCAGCCGGATAGACTCTCTAGCCAAAAACATTCAGTACTTC.